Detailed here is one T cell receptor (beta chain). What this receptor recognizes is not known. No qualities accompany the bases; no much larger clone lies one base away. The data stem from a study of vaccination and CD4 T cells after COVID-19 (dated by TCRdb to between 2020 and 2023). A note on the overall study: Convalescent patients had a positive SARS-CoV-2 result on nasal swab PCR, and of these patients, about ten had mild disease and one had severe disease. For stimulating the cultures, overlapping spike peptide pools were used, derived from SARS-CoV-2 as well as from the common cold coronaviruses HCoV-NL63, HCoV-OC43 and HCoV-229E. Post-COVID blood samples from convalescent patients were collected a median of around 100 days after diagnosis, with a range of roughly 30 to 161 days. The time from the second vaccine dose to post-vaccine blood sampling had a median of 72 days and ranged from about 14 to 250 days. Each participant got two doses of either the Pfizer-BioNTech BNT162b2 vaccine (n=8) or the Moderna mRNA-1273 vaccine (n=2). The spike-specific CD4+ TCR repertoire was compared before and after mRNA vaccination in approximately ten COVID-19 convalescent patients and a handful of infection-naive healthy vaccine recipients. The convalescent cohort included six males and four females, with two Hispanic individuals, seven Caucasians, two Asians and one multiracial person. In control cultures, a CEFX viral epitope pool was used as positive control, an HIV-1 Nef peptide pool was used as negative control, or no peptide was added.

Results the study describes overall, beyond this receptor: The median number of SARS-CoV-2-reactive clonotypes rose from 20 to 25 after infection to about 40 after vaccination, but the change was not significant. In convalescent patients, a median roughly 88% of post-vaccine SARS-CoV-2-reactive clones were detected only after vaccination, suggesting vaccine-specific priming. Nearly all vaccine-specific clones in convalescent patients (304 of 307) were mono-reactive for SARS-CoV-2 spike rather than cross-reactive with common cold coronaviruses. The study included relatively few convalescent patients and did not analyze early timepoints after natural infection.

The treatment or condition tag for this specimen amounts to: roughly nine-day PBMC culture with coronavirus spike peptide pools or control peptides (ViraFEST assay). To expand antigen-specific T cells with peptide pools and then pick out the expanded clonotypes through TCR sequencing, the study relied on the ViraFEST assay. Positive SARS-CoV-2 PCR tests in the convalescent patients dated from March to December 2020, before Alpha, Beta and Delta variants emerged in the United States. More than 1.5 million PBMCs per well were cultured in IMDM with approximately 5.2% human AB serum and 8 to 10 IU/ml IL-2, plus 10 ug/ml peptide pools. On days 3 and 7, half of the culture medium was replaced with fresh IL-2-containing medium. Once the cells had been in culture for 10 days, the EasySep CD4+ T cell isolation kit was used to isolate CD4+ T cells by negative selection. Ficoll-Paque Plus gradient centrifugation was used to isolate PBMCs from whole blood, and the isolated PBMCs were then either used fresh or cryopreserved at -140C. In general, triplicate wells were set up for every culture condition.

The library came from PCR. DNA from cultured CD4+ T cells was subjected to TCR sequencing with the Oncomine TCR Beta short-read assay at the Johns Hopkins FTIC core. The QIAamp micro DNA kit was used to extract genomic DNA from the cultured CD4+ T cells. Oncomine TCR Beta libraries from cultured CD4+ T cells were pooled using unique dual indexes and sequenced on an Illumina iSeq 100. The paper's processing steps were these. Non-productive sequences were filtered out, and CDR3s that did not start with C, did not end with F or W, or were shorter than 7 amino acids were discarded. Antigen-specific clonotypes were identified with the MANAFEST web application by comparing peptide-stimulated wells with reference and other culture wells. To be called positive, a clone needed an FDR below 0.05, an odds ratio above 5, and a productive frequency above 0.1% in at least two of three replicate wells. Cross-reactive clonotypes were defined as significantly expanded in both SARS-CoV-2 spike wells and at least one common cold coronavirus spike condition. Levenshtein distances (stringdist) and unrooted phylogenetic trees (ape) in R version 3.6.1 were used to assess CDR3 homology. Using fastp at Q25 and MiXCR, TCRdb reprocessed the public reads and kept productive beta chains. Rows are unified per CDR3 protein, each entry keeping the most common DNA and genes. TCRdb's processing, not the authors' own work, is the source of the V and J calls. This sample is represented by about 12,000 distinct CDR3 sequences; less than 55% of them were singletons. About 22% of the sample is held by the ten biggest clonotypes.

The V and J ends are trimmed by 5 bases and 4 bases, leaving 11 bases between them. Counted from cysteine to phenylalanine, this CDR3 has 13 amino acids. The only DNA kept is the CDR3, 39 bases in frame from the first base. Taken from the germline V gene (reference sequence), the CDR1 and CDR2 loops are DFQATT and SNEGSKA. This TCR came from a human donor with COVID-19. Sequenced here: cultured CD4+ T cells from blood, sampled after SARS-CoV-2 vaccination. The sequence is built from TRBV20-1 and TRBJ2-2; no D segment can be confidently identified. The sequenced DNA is TGCAGTGCTCCATATCTGTTCACCGGGGAGCTGTTTTTT. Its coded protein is CSAPYLFTGELFF.